One and the same sample provided the 23 T cell receptor beta chains below, sequenced in a study of cytomegalovirus exposure and HLA in healthy donors. The study ran its PCR with 60 Vbeta and 13 Jbeta primers. This table comes from immunoSEQ multiplex PCR, and its TCRdb copy is limited to in-frame clones, with some not included. The data hold some 170,000 clones, with roughly four fifths observed a single time. Sample: PBMCs. Source of these receptors: a woman aged 18-35 years in good health and CMV-seropositive.

The chain couples TRBV5-5 to TRBJ2-3, with no clear D. The CDR3 extends over 17 amino acids. CDR1 is SGHKS, CDR2 YYEKEE, per germline (reference sequence). Trimming took off 0 bases at V and 2 bases at J, with 16 bases between the two ends. In nucleotides, the CDR3 is TGTGCCAGCAGCTTGGACCTACCCCTGATTCCCACAGATACGCAGTATTTT. It encodes CASSLDLPLIPTDTQYF.

The genes are TRBV6-1 and TRBJ2-7, with TRBD2 matching 7 bases. V was clipped by 6 bases and J by 6 bases; unmatched bases: 8. Germline-derived CDR1 and CDR2 are MNHNS and SASEGT. The CDR3 extends over 13 amino acids. CDR3 sequence (DNA): TGTGCCAGCAGCCAAGGGAGGGTAGGCGAGCAGTACTTC. This translates into CASSQGRVGEQYF.

The CDR3 loop is CASSQTGDTEAFF. The DNA of the CDR3 is TGTGCCAGCAGCCAGACAGGGGACACTGAAGCTTTCTTT. The chain carries TRBV6-5 and TRBJ1-1, with 8 bases lining up with TRBD1. This CDR3 is built from 13 residues. CDR1 and CDR2 from the germline V gene are MNHEY and SVGAGI. V shed 6 bases, J shed 3 bases, and the junction held 3 bases outside the gene matches.

The rearrangement joins TRBV4-2 to TRBJ2-1, with 9 positions matching TRBD2. The CDR3 spans 16 residues. Per the germline V gene, CDR1 is LGHNA and CDR2 is YNFKEQ. V gave up 7 bases and J gave up 2 bases; unmatched junction bases: 9. CDR3 sequence: CASTKEGGGAYNEQFF. The CDR3 DNA reads as TGTGCCAGCACCAAAGAGGGCGGGGGGGCCTACAATGAGCAGTTCTTC.

This clone was detected once. The rearrangement joins TRBV9 to TRBJ2-2, with 7 bases matching TRBD1. Germline V lookup: CDR1 SGDLS, CDR2 YYNGEE. CDR3 length: 16 residues. Losses at the gene ends were 3 bases for V and 0 bases for J; bases not matched to a gene: 5. The CDR3 region has the DNA TGTGCCAGCAGCGACACAGGGGACCCGAACACCGGGGAGCTGTTTTTT. Its translation is CASSDTGDPNTGELFF.

The chain couples TRBV28 to TRBJ1-3; D might be TRBD1 (5 bases). The CDR3 is made up of 14 amino acids. CDR1 is MDHEN, CDR2 SYDVKM, per germline. V was clipped by 5 bases and J by 2 bases, with 10 bases between them. CDR3 DNA sequence: TGTGCCAGCAGTGTCAGGGTGGCTGGAAACACCATATATTTT. Its translation: CASSVRVAGNTIYF. Supplemented by reference TRBV28 and TRBJ1-3, the full variable domain reads DVKVTQSSRYLVKRTGEKVFLECVQDMDHENMFWYRQDPGLGLRLIYFSYDVKMKEKGDIPEGYSVSREKKERFSLILESASTNQTSMYLCASSVRVAGNTIYFGEGSWLTVV.

Regarding this clone: One end of the junction varies from germline; a read error may be responsible. The chain joins TRBV7-7 to TRBJ2-1; D is possibly TRBD1 (6 bases). This CDR3 spans 13 amino acids. Germline loops: CDR1 SSHAT, CDR2 FNYEAQ (reference sequence). This CDR3 is CASSPNRDNEQFF. The CDR3 DNA reads as TGTGCTAGCAGCCCAAACAGGGACAATGAGCAGTTCTTC.

The chain has TRBV7-2 and TRBJ2-7; TRBD1 matches at 12 bases. J gave up 6 bases and V 1 base, and 13 bases lay outside the gene matches. The CDR3 covers 18 residues. Per the germline V gene, CDR1 is SGHTA and CDR2 is FQGNSA. CDR3 in amino acids: CASSLVWDRGPESPEQYF. The CDR3 coding sequence is TGTGCCAGCAGCTTAGTATGGGACAGGGGGCCTGAATCTCCCGAGCAGTACTTC.

This clone was counted once. The chain uses TRBV7-6 and TRBJ2-7, with 8 bases that match TRBD1. The CDR3 has 14 amino acids. CDR1 is SGHVS and CDR2 is FNYEAQ in the germline V gene. Unmatched junction bases numbered 1, after V lost 3 bases and J lost 0 bases. This chain's CDR3 is CASSFGTGSYEQYF. The CDR3 DNA is TGTGCCAGCAGCTTTGGGACAGGCTCCTACGAGCAGTACTTC.

The rearrangement joins TRBV2 to TRBJ2-3, with 10 bases aligning to TRBD2. The germline V gene has CDR1 SNHLY and CDR2 FYNNEI. Trimming removed 3 bases from V and 6 bases from J; junction bases left unmatched: 3. The CDR3 is made up of 14 amino acids. The CDR3 protein is CASSDTSGVDTQYF. The CDR3 DNA is TGTGCCAGCAGTGATACTAGCGGGGTCGATACGCAGTATTTT.

This clone was detected only once. V and J are TRBV7-9 and TRBJ2-5; possibly TRBD1 for D (5 bases). CDR3 length: 14 residues. Germline CDR1 and CDR2: SEHNR and FQNEAQ (reference sequence). V shed 2 bases and J shed 2 bases, with 9 bases lying between them. The CDR3 region is CASSLSQGQETQYF. As DNA, the CDR3 is TGTGCCAGCAGCTTATCCCAGGGACAAGAGACCCAGTACTTC.

The chain couples TRBV5-6 to TRBJ1-1; maybe TRBD1 (5 bases). The CDR3 extends over 14 amino acids. The V end lost 1 base, the J end lost 3 bases, and 10 bases lay between the germline ends. CDR1 and CDR2 from the germline V gene are SGHDT and YYEEEE. In DNA, the CDR3 is TGTGCCAGCAGCTTGACCAGGGTTGACACTGAAGCTTTCTTT. Translated, it gives CASSLTRVDTEAFF. Full variable domain (outside the CDR3, taken from reference TRBV5-6 and TRBJ1-1): DAGVTQSPTHLIKTRGQQVTLRCSPKSGHDTVSWYQQALGQGPQFIFQYYEEEERQRGNFPDRFSGHQFPNYSSELNVNALLLGDSALYLCASSLTRVDTEAFFGQGTRLTVV.

The CDR3 nucleotides are TGTGCCAGCAGGCGGGACAGGGGACCTGAAGCTTTCTTT. Its protein is CASRRDRGPEAFF. The genes are TRBV5-6 and TRBJ1-1; 10 bases are shared with TRBD1. The V and J ends lost 5 bases and 6 bases, in that order; junction bases with no gene match: 4. This CDR3 has 13 residues. Germline lookup yields CDR1 SGHDT and CDR2 YYEEEE.

This sequence joins TRBV11-2 and TRBJ2-7, with a tentative D call TRBD2 (6 bases). This CDR3 is 18 amino acids long. Trimming stripped 1 base from V and 4 bases from J, with 23 bases between. Looked up from germline, CDR1 is SGHAT and CDR2 is FQNNGV. The CDR3 spells CASSLVYSQTQEGYEQYF. Written as DNA, the CDR3 is TGTGCCAGCAGCTTAGTGTATTCACAGACTCAGGAGGGGTACGAGCAGTACTTC.

The rearrangement uses TRBV7-2 and TRBJ2-7; 8 nucleotides line up with TRBD2. CDR1 is SGHTA and CDR2 is FQGNSA in the germline V gene. With 5 bases clipped from V and 9 bases from J, the junction kept 9 bases outside the gene matches. This CDR3 is 13 amino acids long. The CDR3 reads CASSLTGGAGQYF. CDR3 nucleotide sequence: TGTGCCAGCAGCCTAACGGGGGGGGCCGGGCAGTACTTC.

The J gene is TRBJ2-7, the V gene TRBV7-6; possibly TRBD2 for D (5 bases). This CDR3 comprises 17 residues. V lost 1 base to trimming and J lost 6 bases, with 22 bases between them. Germline V CDR1 and CDR2: SGHVS, FNYEAQ. In DNA, the CDR3 is TGTGCCAGCAGCTTAGGGGCGGGCAGAAAGGGCGGAGGCGAGCAGTACTTC. As protein: CASSLGAGRKGGGEQYF. Full variable domain (rest looked up from reference TRBV7-6 and TRBJ2-7): GAGVSQSPRYKVTKRGQDVALRCDPISGHVSLYWYRQALGQGPEFLTYFNYEAQQDKSGLPNDRFSAERPEGSISTLTIQRTEQRDSAMYRCASSLGAGRKGGGEQYFGPGTRLTVT.

The V gene is TRBV7-2, the J gene TRBJ2-2; TRBD1 might be the D (6 bases). The CDR3 has 15 amino acids. Trimming pared 1 base from V and 12 bases from J, leaving 18 bases between. Germline CDR1 and CDR2: SGHTA and FQGNSA. The CDR3 spells CASSLGYTTRGKLFF. The CDR3 region has the DNA TGTGCCAGCAGCTTAGGGTATACGACGAGGGGGAAGCTGTTTTTT.

The V gene is TRBV7-2, the J gene TRBJ2-5, with D tentatively TRBD1 (6 bases). Germline V CDR1 and CDR2: SGHTA, FQGNSA. Trimming took off 6 bases at V and 1 base at J, with 15 bases between the two ends. The CDR3 is 15 amino acids. The CDR3 DNA reads TGTGCCAGCAGAAAACAGGGTGAAGGCCAAGAGACCCAGTACTTC. This translates into CASRKQGEGQETQYF.

The gene calls are TRBV11-2 and TRBJ2-1, with D unresolved. The V gene's germline CDR1 is SGHAT and CDR2 FQNNGV. Trimming took 0 bases from V and 13 from J, leaving 13 bases between them. The CDR3 spans 13 residues. CDR3 coding DNA: TGTGCCAGCAGCTTAGATCGCCAAAACTTACAGTTCTTC. It specifies CASSLDRQNLQFF.

The V gene is TRBV2, the J gene TRBJ1-1; 8 nucleotides agree with TRBD1. CDR1 is SNHLY, CDR2 FYNNEI, per germline. The CDR3 runs to 14 residues. V shed 5 bases, J shed 1 base, and the junction held 3 bases outside the gene matches. The CDR3 protein is CASSTGGANTEAFF. The CDR3 coding sequence is TGTGCCAGCAGTACAGGGGGAGCGAACACTGAAGCTTTCTTT.

J is TRBJ1-3 and V is TRBV4-3; D is ambiguous. The CDR3 is made up of 14 amino acids. The V and J ends lost 0 bases and 5 bases respectively, with 8 bases between them. Germline V CDR1 and CDR2: LGHNA, YSLEER. The CDR3 sequence is CASSQDTSRNTIYF. The CDR3, as DNA: TGCGCCAGCAGCCAAGATACATCGCGAAACACCATATATTTT.

This clone was recorded only once. The J gene is TRBJ2-7, the V gene TRBV9, with D maybe TRBD2 (6 bases). Germline loops: CDR1 SGDLS, CDR2 YYNGEE. The CDR3 totals 13 residues. Trimming took off 0 bases at V and 5 bases at J, with 9 bases between the two ends. The CDR3, as DNA: TGTGCCAGCAGCGTAGTTTCGGGGGACGAGCAGTACTTC. Amino acids: CASSVVSGDEQYF.

The chain recombines TRBV7-6 with TRBJ2-2, with D perhaps TRBD1 (6 bases). Trimming stripped 4 bases from V and 7 bases from J, with 19 bases between. The CDR3 has 16 residues. Germline V CDR1 and CDR2: SGHVS, FNYEAQ. This CDR3 is CASSSFRTASDGELFF. CDR3 nucleotide sequence: TGTGCCAGCAGCTCGTTCCGGACAGCCTCCGACGGGGAGCTGTTTTTT.